The entry below describes one T cell receptor (beta chain). The sample belongs to a study of shared clonotypes between healthy human individuals. Turning to the study itself: For every donor, three CD4 naive, three CD4 memory, two CD8 naive and one CD8 memory plates were used.

Assay: immunoSEQ multiplex PCR; the TCRdb copy retains only in-frame clones and omits some. Here the sample spans over 2 million clones, around 95% being singletons. The CD4+ fraction was divided into a CD45RA+ naive subset and a CD45RA-negative memory subset. This clonotype was sampled from a man in his late teens or twenties in good health. The sequencing input was naive CD4+ T cells sorted from blood. The subset was: CD45RA+ positively selected.

The CDR3 loop reads CASSLFANTGELFF. CDR3 in DNA: TGTGCCAGCAGCTTATTCGCGAACACCGGGGAGCTGTTTTTT. This chain joins TRBV7-3 and TRBJ2-2, with unresolved D. This CDR3 comprises 14 residues. Trimming took 2 bases from V and 0 from J, leaving 4 bases between them. Germline CDR1 is SGHTA and CDR2 is FQGTGA.